A selection of T cell receptor beta chains follows, all from one sample in a study of spatial heterogeneity in lung cancer. TCRdb reanalysed the 5' RACE reads using MiXCR and keeps one entry per CDR3 protein. This table has over 15,000 distinct CDR3 sequences, 7% appearing once. Sample: lung tumor tissue, taken at surgery. The receptors come from a female donor with early-stage non-small cell lung cancer. The conserved cysteine and the conserved F or W are not part of the CDR3 here. The order of the fields is V gene, J gene, CDR3 length, D gene, CDR3 protein. D genes are given only for firm matches.

TRBV28	TRBJ1-5	13	TRBD1	ASSLDRVAGQPQH
TRBV5-4	TRBJ1-1	12	NA	ASSRTASNTEAF
TRBV28	TRBJ1-5	13	NA	ASSKAGGGNQPQH
TRBV20-1	TRBJ2-2	12	TRBD1	SARVQGVSGELF
TRBV20-1	TRBJ2-1	12	NA	SARALRGEYEQF
TRBV25-1	TRBJ2-3	10	TRBD2	ASGGDTDTQY
TRBV12-3/TRBV12-4	TRBJ2-1	10	NA	ASRLTDNEQF
TRBV4-3	TRBJ2-2	14	NA	ASSQEGGWNTGELF
TRBV7-8	TRBJ2-7	12	NA	ASSPEAISYEQY
TRBV6-2/TRBV6-3	TRBJ2-5	13	TRBD1	ASSRQGAIQETQY
TRBV7-6	TRBJ2-3	14	TRBD2	ASSPTGLAGADTQY
TRBV14	TRBJ1-6	12	NA	ASKATGLNSPLH
TRBV3-1	TRBJ1-4	12	NA	ASSYYQGNEKLF
TRBV6-2/TRBV6-3	TRBJ2-7	13	TRBD1	ASRPGGTGSSEQY
TRBV14	TRBJ1-1	11	NA	ASSPRPRGEAF
TRBV6-2/TRBV6-3	TRBJ2-3	12	TRBD1	ASSQGASTDTQY
TRBV5-4	TRBJ2-1	12	NA	ASSLRGTYNEQF
TRBV5-4	TRBJ1-6	15	NA	ASSSRPGTDDNSPLH
TRBV7-2	TRBJ1-2	10	NA	ASSLGIQGYT
TRBV9	TRBJ2-2	15	TRBD2	ASSVLLAGGHTGELF
TRBV2	TRBJ1-1	11	NA	ASTNTKNTEAF
TRBV27	TRBJ1-1	11	NA	ASSARRDTEAF
TRBV27	TRBJ1-6	13	NA	ASRPQGSLNSPLH
TRBV29-1	TRBJ2-6	14	NA	SVSRDTDSGANVLT
TRBV29-1	TRBJ1-2	11	NA	SVVSGYGYGYT